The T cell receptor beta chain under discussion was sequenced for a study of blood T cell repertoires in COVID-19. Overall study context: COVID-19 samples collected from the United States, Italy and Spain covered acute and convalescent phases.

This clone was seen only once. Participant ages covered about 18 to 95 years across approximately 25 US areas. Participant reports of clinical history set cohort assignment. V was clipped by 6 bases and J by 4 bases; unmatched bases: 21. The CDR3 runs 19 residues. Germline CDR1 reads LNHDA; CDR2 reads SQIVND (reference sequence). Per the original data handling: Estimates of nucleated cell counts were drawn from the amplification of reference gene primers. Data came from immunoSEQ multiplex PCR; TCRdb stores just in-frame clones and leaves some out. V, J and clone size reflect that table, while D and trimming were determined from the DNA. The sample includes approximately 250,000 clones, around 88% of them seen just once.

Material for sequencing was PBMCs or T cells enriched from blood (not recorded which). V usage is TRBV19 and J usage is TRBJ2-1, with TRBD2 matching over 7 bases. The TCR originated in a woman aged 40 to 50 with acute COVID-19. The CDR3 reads CASSPRGRLAYRKYNEQFF. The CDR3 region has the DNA TGTGCCAGTAGCCCAAGGGGCCGACTAGCCTACCGGAAATACAATGAGCAGTTCTTC.